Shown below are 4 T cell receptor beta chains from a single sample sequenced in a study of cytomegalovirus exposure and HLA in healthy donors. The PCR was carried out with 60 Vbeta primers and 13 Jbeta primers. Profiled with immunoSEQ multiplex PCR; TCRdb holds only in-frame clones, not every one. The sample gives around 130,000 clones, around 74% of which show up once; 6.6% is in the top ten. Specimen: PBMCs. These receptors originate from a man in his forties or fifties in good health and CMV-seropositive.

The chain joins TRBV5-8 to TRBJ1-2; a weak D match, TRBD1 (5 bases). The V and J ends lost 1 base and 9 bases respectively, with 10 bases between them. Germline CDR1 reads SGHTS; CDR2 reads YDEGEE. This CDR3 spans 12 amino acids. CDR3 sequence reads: CASSLRQQSYTF. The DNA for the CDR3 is TGTGCCAGCAGCTTGAGACAGCAGAGCTACACCTTC.

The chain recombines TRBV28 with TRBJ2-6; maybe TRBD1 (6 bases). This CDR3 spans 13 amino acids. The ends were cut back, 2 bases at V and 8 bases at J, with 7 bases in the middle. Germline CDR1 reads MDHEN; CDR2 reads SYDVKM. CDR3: CASSLGGPNVLTF. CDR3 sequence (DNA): TGTGCCAGCAGTTTAGGGGGCCCCAACGTCCTGACTTTC.

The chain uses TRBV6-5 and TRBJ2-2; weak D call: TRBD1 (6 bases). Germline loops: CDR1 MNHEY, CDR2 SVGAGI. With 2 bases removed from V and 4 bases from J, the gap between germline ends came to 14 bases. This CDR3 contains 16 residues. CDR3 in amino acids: CASSYDVNRVTGELFF. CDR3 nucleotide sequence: TGTGCCAGCAGTTACGACGTTAACAGGGTCACCGGGGAGCTGTTTTTT.

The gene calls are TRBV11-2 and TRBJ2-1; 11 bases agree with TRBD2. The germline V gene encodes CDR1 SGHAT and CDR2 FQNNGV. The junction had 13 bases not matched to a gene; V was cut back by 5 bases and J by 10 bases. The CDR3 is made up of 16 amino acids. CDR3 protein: CASSRGPSGGLWEQFF. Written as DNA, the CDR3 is TGTGCCAGCAGCCGAGGTCCTAGCGGGGGGTTATGGGAGCAGTTCTTC.